These 30 T cell receptor beta chains originate from one sample sequenced in a study of shared clonotypes between healthy human individuals. Sequenced by immunoSEQ multiplex PCR; TCRdb stores in-frame clones only, minus some. The sample consists of more than 500,000 clones, roughly 95% of them appearing once. As defined, naive CD8 cells were CD45RO-negative and positively selected for CCR7, with terminally differentiated effector memory CD45RA+ cells excluded. The sequenced material came from naive CD8+ T cells sorted from blood. The receptor source for this set is a woman aged 25 to 45 in good health.

V is TRBV4-2 and J is TRBJ2-7, with TRBD2 matching over 7 bases. CDR1 and CDR2 (germline): LGHNA, YNFKEQ. The CDR3 spans 14 residues. The V segment lost 1 base and the J segment 0 bases; nucleotides outside the gene matches: 0. CDR3 coding DNA: TGTGCCAGCAGCCAAGGGGGGGGCTCCTACGAGCAGTACTTC. Residues: CASSQGGGSYEQYF.

The V gene is TRBV7-9, the J gene TRBJ2-2, with TRBD1 matching over 9 bases. Germline CDR1 is SEHNR and CDR2 is FQNEAQ (reference sequence). The CDR3 loop spans 16 amino acids. Germline trimming cut 3 bases from V and 6 bases from J; bases unmatched to any gene: 8. This chain's CDR3 is CASSFRTGALPGELFF. The CDR3, as DNA: TGTGCCAGCAGCTTTAGGACAGGGGCCCTTCCCGGGGAGCTGTTTTTT. Filled out from reference TRBV7-9 and TRBJ2-2, the complete variable domain reads DTGVSQNPRHKITKRGQNVTFRCDPISEHNRLYWYRQTLGQGPEFLTYFQNEAQLEKSRLLSDRFSAERPKGSFSTLEIQRTEQGDSAMYLCASSFRTGALPGELFFGEGSRLTVL.

The V call is TRBV28, the J call TRBJ2-6; a possible D gene is TRBD2 (5 bases). CDR1 is MDHEN and CDR2 is SYDVKM in the germline V gene. V gave up 3 bases and J gave up 3 bases, with 21 bases separating them. CDR3 length equals 19 residues. The CDR3 protein is CASSFPPTGWENGANVLTF. CDR3 DNA sequence: TGTGCCAGCAGTTTTCCCCCTACCGGGTGGGAGAATGGGGCCAACGTCCTGACTTTC.

The chain is built from TRBV7-2 and TRBJ1-2; D not resolved. CDR1 is SGHTA, CDR2 FQGNSA, per germline. V was pared by 1 base and J by 3 bases, with 9 bases between. This CDR3 is 14 amino acids long. DNA of the CDR3: TGTGCCAGCAGCTTAGGTCTAGCGCACTATGGCTACACCTTC. It is translated as CASSLGLAHYGYTF.

The CDR3 DNA is TGCGCCAGAGGACTAGCGGGAGGGTCCCCCTCCTACGAGCAGTACTTC. Its protein product is CARGLAGGSPSYEQYF. This chain connects TRBV10-2 to TRBJ2-7; 15 nucleotides align to TRBD2. The germline CDR1 and CDR2 sequences are WSHSY and SAAADI. Germline trimming cut 9 bases from V and 0 bases from J; bases unmatched to any gene: 6. There are 16 residues in the CDR3.

The chain is built from TRBV19 and TRBJ2-6; 7 nucleotides line up with TRBD1. The CDR3 consists of 20 residues. CDR1 and CDR2 (germline): LNHDA, SQIVND (reference sequence). Trimming removed 4 bases from V and 4 bases from J; junction bases left unmatched: 19. The CDR3 is CASSKTTGAASGGGANVLTF. CDR3 bases: TGTGCCAGTAGTAAAACCACAGGGGCGGCCTCGGGTGGCGGGGCCAACGTCCTGACTTTC.

This clone appeared a single time. The chain links TRBV5-6 to TRBJ1-2; D is uncertain. The length of the CDR3 is 12 residues. Germline V gives CDR1 SGHDT, CDR2 YYEEEE. Trimming stripped 0 bases from V and 7 bases from J, with 7 bases between. The CDR3: CASSLGDGGYTF. The CDR3 nucleotides are TGTGCCAGCAGCTTGGGTGATGGTGGCTACACCTTC.

The CDR3 coding sequence is TGCGCCAGCAGCCCTCGTCCGGGACAGCATGAGCAGTTCTTC. Its translation: CASSPRPGQHEQFF. V usage is TRBV4-1 and J usage is TRBJ2-1; 7 bases are a match to TRBD1. This CDR3 contains 14 residues. The V segment lost 4 bases and the J segment 8 bases; nucleotides outside the gene matches: 8. Looked up from germline, CDR1 is MGHRA and CDR2 is YSYEKL.

V gene TRBV2 combines with J gene TRBJ2-4, with D unresolved. V lost 3 bases, J lost 0 bases, and 3 bases lay in between. The CDR3 has 13 residues. CDR1 and CDR2 from the germline V gene are SNHLY and FYNNEI. The CDR3 is CASSDVAKNIQYF. CDR3 nucleotides: TGTGCCAGCAGTGATGTAGCCAAAAACATTCAGTACTTC.

The chain recombines TRBV5-6 with TRBJ2-1, with D unclear. Between the trimmed V and J ends, which lost 0 bases and 4 bases, there was a span of 5 bases. The CDR3 spans 13 residues. CDR1 SGHDT and CDR2 YYEEEE come from the germline V gene. CDR3 DNA sequence: TGTGCCAGCAGCTTGGAATCGTACAATGAGCAGTTCTTC. It codes for CASSLESYNEQFF.

The chain employs TRBV27 and TRBJ2-7; 9 nucleotides match TRBD2. CDR3 length: 14 amino acids. The V gene end was trimmed by 7 bases and the J gene end by 3 bases; junction bases not matched to a gene: 7. Looked up from germline, CDR1 is MNHEY and CDR2 is SMNVEV (reference sequence). The CDR3 loop is CASTPLAGDYEQYF. DNA of the CDR3: TGTGCCAGCACCCCCTTAGCGGGGGACTACGAGCAGTACTTC.

The chain has TRBV7-9 and TRBJ2-7, with 10 bases fitting TRBD2. The CDR3 covers 16 residues. Looked up from germline, CDR1 is SEHNR and CDR2 is FQNEAQ (reference sequence). With V trimmed by 1 base and J by 6 bases, 9 bases remained unmatched. CDR3 coding DNA: TGTGCCAGCAGCTTAGAAGTGACTAGCGGGTCAGGCGAGCAGTACTTC. Residues: CASSLEVTSGSGEQYF. Supplemented by reference TRBV7-9 and TRBJ2-7, the full variable domain reads DTGVSQNPRHKITKRGQNVTFRCDPISEHNRLYWYRQTLGQGPEFLTYFQNEAQLEKSRLLSDRFSAERPKGSFSTLEIQRTEQGDSAMYLCASSLEVTSGSGEQYFGPGTRLTVT.

This clone was seen just once. This sample also contains other DNA sequences that code for the same CDR3. J is TRBJ2-7 and V is TRBV7-9; maybe TRBD2 (5 bases). The germline CDR1 and CDR2 sequences are SEHNR and FQNEAQ (reference sequence). Trimming took off 1 base at V and 6 bases at J, with 7 bases between the two ends. This CDR3 has 12 residues. This chain's CDR3 is CASSLGGIEQYF. The CDR3 nucleotides read TGTGCCAGCAGCTTAGGAGGGATCGAGCAGTACTTC.

The V and J genes are TRBV11-2 and TRBJ2-7; a possible D gene is TRBD2 (5 bases). The CDR3 is 13 amino acids. Trimming cost V 7 bases and J 0 bases, with 10 bases left between them. In germline, CDR1 is SGHAT, CDR2 FQNNGV. CDR3 sequence (DNA): TGTGCCAGCATTGAGGGAACCTCCTACGAGCAGTACTTC. This translates into CASIEGTSYEQYF.

This rearrangement joins TRBV9 to TRBJ2-7; the match to TRBD1 covers 7 bases. Germline V lookup: CDR1 SGDLS, CDR2 YYNGEE. The CDR3 totals 15 residues. V shed 4 bases and J 2 bases; nucleotides not matched to a gene: 9. Here the CDR3 DNA reads TGTGCCAGCAGCAAGGGGGCAGGGCTAGCCTACGAGCAGTACTTC. Translated, it gives CASSKGAGLAYEQYF.

The chain recombines TRBV6-4 with TRBJ2-7; D unresolved. There are 13 residues in the CDR3. CDR1 is MRHNA, CDR2 SNTAGT, per germline. Trimming took 8 bases from V and 6 from J, leaving 17 bases between them. Here the CDR3 reads CASAPTPTGEQYF. DNA of the CDR3: TGTGCCAGCGCCCCAACACCAACCGGCGAGCAGTACTTC.

The chain combines TRBV29-1 with TRBJ2-7; TRBD2 matches 14 bases. Germline CDR1 SQVTM, CDR2 ANQGSEA. After removal of 7 bases from V and 2 bases from J, the junction contained 7 bases not matched to a gene. This CDR3 spans 15 amino acids. CDR3 residues: CSARSGLAGAYEQYF. The CDR3 nucleotides read TGCAGCGCCCGGTCGGGACTAGCGGGAGCCTACGAGCAGTACTTC.

The rearrangement joins TRBV29-1 to TRBJ1-1, with D perhaps matching TRBD1 (5 bases). This CDR3 spans 12 amino acids. Germline assignment: CDR1 SQVTM and CDR2 ANQGSEA. V lost 7 bases and J lost 1, with 10 bases in between. CDR3: CSAGRKNTEAFF. CDR3 in DNA: TGCAGCGCGGGACGGAAGAACACTGAAGCTTTCTTT.

The rearrangement links TRBV7-8 to TRBJ2-3, with TRBD2 as a possible D gene (5 bases). The CDR3 consists of 16 residues. The V gene lost 4 bases and the J gene lost 0 bases, with 14 bases spanning the gap. Germline CDR1 is SGHVS and CDR2 is FQNEAQ. This chain's CDR3 is CASSSPLRASTDTQYF. CDR3 coding DNA: TGTGCCAGCAGCTCCCCTTTGCGGGCTAGCACAGATACGCAGTATTTT.

In this sample, this clone turned up once. The chain couples TRBV5-1 to TRBJ2-7, with D possibly called TRBD1 or TRBD2 (6 bases each). This CDR3 region has 15 residues. CDR1 and CDR2 (germline): SGHRS, YFSETQ. The germline V and J ends were trimmed by 3 bases and 2 bases, with 15 bases remaining between them. The CDR3 DNA reads TGCGCCAGCAGCTCGGGGGACAAGGGCCCCTACGAGCAGTACTTC. It translates to CASSSGDKGPYEQYF.

This clone was recorded only once. The V call is TRBV5-1, the J call TRBJ2-5; weak D call: TRBD1 (6 bases). Germline V CDR1 and CDR2: SGHRS, YFSETQ. V shed 7 bases and J shed 5 bases, with 12 bases lying between them. This CDR3 has 12 amino acids. The chain's CDR3 is CASGDDRETQYF. In nucleotides, the CDR3 is TGCGCCAGCGGCGACGACAGGGAGACCCAGTACTTC.

V usage is TRBV9 and J usage is TRBJ1-2; TRBD1 might be the D (6 bases). CDR1 and CDR2 from the germline V gene are SGDLS and YYNGEE. The CDR3 length is 12 residues. V was clipped by 4 bases and J by 7 bases, with 11 bases between them. CDR3 coding DNA: TGTGCCAGCAGCTCAGGGACATCTGGCTACACCTTC. Translated, it gives CASSSGTSGYTF.

The chain joins TRBV28 to TRBJ2-5, with 8 bases identical to TRBD2. Matching the DNA end better, TRBJ2-7 makes the J call doubtful. CDR3 length: 19 residues. Germline-derived CDR1 and CDR2 are MDHEN and SYDVKM. This chain's CDR3 is CASSLRLESLGTSPYEQYF. The CDR3 DNA reads TGTGCCAGCAGTTTGCGTTTGGAGTCGTTGGGGACTAGTCCCTACGAGCAGTACTTC.

J is TRBJ2-7 and V is TRBV11-2; TRBD1 matches 10 bases. Germline assignment: CDR1 SGHAT and CDR2 FQNNGV. This CDR3 spans 14 amino acids. V shed 1 base and J 6 bases; nucleotides not matched to a gene: 3. CDR3 sequence reads: CASSLVGTGVEQYF. The CDR3 DNA is TGTGCCAGCAGCTTAGTAGGGACAGGGGTCGAGCAGTACTTC.

The rearrangement joins TRBV15 to TRBJ2-3; D is possibly TRBD1 or TRBD2 (5 bases each). The CDR3 has 15 residues. Trimming removed 0 bases at V and 4 bases at J, with 11 bases between. Looked up from germline, CDR1 is LNHNV and CDR2 is YYDKDF (reference sequence). Here the CDR3 DNA reads TGTGCCACCAGCAGAGATTTTGGGGGTTCAGATACGCAGTATTTT. It specifies CATSRDFGGSDTQYF.

The rearrangement uses TRBV6-6 and TRBJ1-1; D is unclear. Germline V gives CDR1 MNHNY, CDR2 SVGAGI (reference sequence). Trimming stripped 6 bases from V and 0 bases from J, with 14 bases between. CDR3 length equals 15 residues. This CDR3 reads CASSKIDPVNTEAFF. The CDR3 DNA sequence: TGTGCCAGCAGCAAAATAGACCCAGTGAACACTGAAGCTTTCTTT.

This clone occurred a few times. Other DNA sequences within the sample encode an identical CDR3. This rearrangement joins TRBV27 to TRBJ1-1, with D uncertain. Germline loops: CDR1 MNHEY, CDR2 SMNVEV (reference sequence). There are 12 residues in the CDR3. V dropped 3 bases and J dropped 7 bases, with 9 bases sitting between them. The CDR3 is CASSFGGSEAFF. DNA for the CDR3: TGTGCCAGCAGTTTTGGTGGAAGTGAAGCTTTCTTT.

The chain uses TRBV2 and TRBJ2-7; unclear D gene. Trimming took 8 bases from V and 5 from J, leaving 13 bases between them. Germline assignment: CDR1 SNHLY and CDR2 FYNNEI. The CDR3 has 12 amino acids. CDR3 bases: TGTGCCAGCCGTTGGGGTTTAGACGAGCAGTACTTC. Its protein is CASRWGLDEQYF. The whole variable domain, filled in from reference TRBV2 and TRBJ2-7, reads EPEVTQTPSHQVTQMGQEVILRCVPISNHLYFYWYRQILGQKVEFLVSFYNNEISEKSEIFDDQFSVERPDGSNFTLKIRSTKLEDSAMYFCASRWGLDEQYFGPGTRLTVT.

The chain joins TRBV4-1 to TRBJ2-4, with D perhaps TRBD1 (8 bases). With 7 bases removed from V and 8 bases from J, the gap between germline ends came to 15 bases. CDR3 size: 13 residues. CDR1 and CDR2 from the germline V gene are MGHRA and YSYEKL. The CDR3 protein is CASNQGAGDIQYF. CDR3 nucleotide sequence: TGCGCCAGCAATCAGGGGGCGGGGGACATTCAGTACTTC.

The rearrangement joins TRBV13 to TRBJ2-5, with 8 bases fitting TRBD1. The closer fit of TRBJ2-7 to the DNA end suggests the J call may be wrong. The CDR3 runs to 14 residues. Looked up from germline, CDR1 is PRHDT and CDR2 is FYEKMQ (reference sequence). The CDR3 sequence is CASSFQTGDYEQYF. CDR3 nucleotides: TGTGCCAGCAGCTTCCAGACAGGGGACTACGAGCAGTACTTC.